Presented here are 16 T cell receptor beta chains from one specimen sequenced in a study of shared clonotypes between healthy human individuals. Produced via immunoSEQ multiplex PCR; TCRdb's table is partial and in-frame only. In the table there are around 690,000 clones, less than 95% of which are singletons. The sequenced sample consisted of memory CD8+ T cells from PBMCs. Subset of the sample: CD45RO+ cells pooled with CCR7-negative TemRA cells. These receptors all stem from a man between 18 and 35 years old in good health. Some clones in this sample may be carry-over from other donors' samples.

V gene TRBV9 combines with J gene TRBJ2-1; 8 bases line up with TRBD2. Trimming took 0 bases from V and 2 from J; bases not matched to a gene: 4. The CDR3 consists of 16 residues. Per germline, CDR1 SGDLS and CDR2 YYNGEE. In DNA, the CDR3 is TGTGCCAGCAGCGTAGGGGCGGGAGGAACCTACAATGAGCAGTTCTTC. Amino acid sequence: CASSVGAGGTYNEQFF.

The gene calls are TRBV2 and TRBJ2-7; D is possibly TRBD1 (7 bases). Trimming removed 3 bases from V and 7 bases from J, with 10 bases in between. This CDR3 spans 12 amino acids. In germline, CDR1 is SNHLY, CDR2 FYNNEI. CDR3 in DNA: TGTGCCAGCAGTGACAGGGGGGAGGAGCAGTACTTC. This gives the protein CASSDRGEEQYF.

This rearrangement joins TRBV19 to TRBJ2-7, with 9 bases matching TRBD2. CDR1 and CDR2 (germline): LNHDA, SQIVND (reference sequence). V gave up 3 bases and J gave up 0 bases; unmatched junction bases: 6. The CDR3 has 16 amino acids. The CDR3 DNA reads TGTGCCAGTAGTATGGGGGCTAGCGGGACCTCCTACGAGCAGTACTTC. Encoded protein: CASSMGASGTSYEQYF.

J is TRBJ2-7 and V is TRBV7-6; D is unclear. The germline CDR1 and CDR2 sequences are SGHVS and FNYEAQ. The CDR3 totals 15 residues. The V and J ends lost 5 bases and 0 bases respectively, with 14 bases between them. The CDR3 nucleotides are TGTGCCAGCAGCGCGCGTTCGGGTAGCTCCTACGAGCAGTACTTC. This encodes CASSARSGSSYEQYF.

The chain is built from TRBV19 and TRBJ1-2, with D uncertain. The CDR3 loop spans 14 amino acids. Germline CDR1 and CDR2: LNHDA and SQIVND (reference sequence). Trimming removed 7 bases from V and 8 bases from J, with 20 bases in between. CDR3 coding DNA: TGTGCCAGTAATTTCAAGGGCGGTGCGGGAGGCTACACCTTC. It translates to CASNFKGGAGGYTF.

The CDR3 DNA reads as TGTGCCAGTAGTATAGGAGCGGTCACCGGGGAGCTGTTTTTT. Translated, it gives CASSIGAVTGELFF. The chain uses TRBV19 and TRBJ2-2; tentatively, D is TRBD2 (5 bases). Germline loops: CDR1 LNHDA, CDR2 SQIVND (reference sequence). The V end lost 1 base, the J end lost 4 bases, and 7 bases lay between the germline ends. The CDR3 loop spans 14 amino acids. The complete variable domain, with remaining parts taken from reference TRBV19 and TRBJ2-2, reads DGGITQSPKYLFRKEGQNVTLSCEQNLNHDAMYWYRQDPGQGLRLIYYSQIVNDFQKGDIAEGYSVSREKKESFPLTVTSAQKNPTAFYLCASSIGAVTGELFFGEGSRLTVL.

V and J are TRBV7-9 and TRBJ2-1; a possible D gene is TRBD1 (6 bases). V was pared by 5 bases and J by 5 bases, with 16 bases between. CDR1 and CDR2 from the germline V gene are SEHNR and FQNEAQ (reference sequence). This CDR3 spans 15 amino acids. The CDR3 is CASSRGQGSHNEQFF. CDR3 nucleotides: TGTGCCAGCAGCCGCGGGCAGGGGAGTCACAATGAGCAGTTCTTC.

V usage is TRBV18 and J usage is TRBJ1-3; D gene unclear. The CDR3 totals 17 residues. The V and J ends lost 2 bases and 4 bases respectively, with 18 bases between them. Per the germline V gene, CDR1 is KGHSH and CDR2 is LQKENI. The CDR3 protein is CASSPVTPLDSGNTIYF. For the CDR3, the DNA is TGTGCCAGCTCACCAGTGACACCTCTGGATTCGGGAAACACCATATATTTT.

A note on this clone: Other DNA variants within this sample encode the same CDR3. The CDR3 DNA is TGTGCCAGCAGCAGAACTAGCGGGAGTTCCTACGAGCAGTACTTC. Its protein is CASSRTSGSSYEQYF. This chain joins TRBV7-9 and TRBJ2-7, with 11 bases aligning to TRBD2. The CDR3 covers 15 residues. The V gene's germline CDR1 is SEHNR and CDR2 FQNEAQ (reference sequence). V lost 5 bases, J lost 1 base, and 4 bases stayed unmatched.

The gene calls are TRBV5-1 and TRBJ2-1; TRBD2 matches 7 bases. Germline values: CDR1 SGHRS, CDR2 YFSETQ. This CDR3 has 15 amino acids. The junction had 8 bases not matched to a gene; V was cut back by 4 bases and J by 4 bases. CDR3 coding DNA: TGCGCCAGCAGCCCTTCCGGGACTACTTACAATGAGCAGTTCTTC. Translation: CASSPSGTTYNEQFF.

The chain joins TRBV7-8 to TRBJ2-7; D perhaps matches TRBD2 (5 bases). Germline loops: CDR1 SGHVS, CDR2 FQNEAQ. With 7 bases removed from V and 6 bases from J, the gap between germline ends came to 28 bases. The CDR3 is 17 amino acids. DNA of the CDR3: TGTGCCAGCAACCCAAAGGCGGGCCCCAGAGAGTCCGGCGAGCAGTACTTC. Its protein product is CASNPKAGPRESGEQYF.

CDR3 in amino acids: CASSLSGPGGPQHF. CDR3 DNA sequence: TGTGCCAGCAGTTTATCCGGGCCCGGCGGGCCCCAGCATTTT. The chain combines TRBV27 with TRBJ1-5; no reliable D call. Germline assignment: CDR1 MNHEY and CDR2 SMNVEV (reference sequence). CDR3 size: 14 residues. V was pared by 0 bases and J by 9 bases, with 12 bases between.

The chain recombines TRBV2 with TRBJ1-1; D is unresolved. Germline V CDR1 and CDR2: SNHLY, FYNNEI. V lost 2 bases and J lost 0, with 13 bases in between. The CDR3 totals 16 residues. The CDR3 protein is CASSELMSGMNTEAFF. In DNA form, the CDR3 reads TGTGCCAGCAGTGAACTAATGAGCGGGATGAACACTGAAGCTTTCTTT.

The CDR3 spells CASSPTVNTDRGLGEQYF. The CDR3 DNA sequence: TGTGCCAGCTCACCTACTGTTAATACGGACAGGGGGCTGGGGGAGCAGTACTTC. The chain employs TRBV18 and TRBJ2-7; TRBD1 matches 11 bases. Germline trimming cut 3 bases from V and 7 bases from J; bases unmatched to any gene: 17. The CDR3 loop spans 18 amino acids. Germline assignment: CDR1 KGHSH and CDR2 LQKENI.

CDR3 DNA: TGTGCCAGCAGCACGGGACAGATAGAAGAAGAGACCCAGTACTTC. This translates into CASSTGQIEEETQYF. V and J are TRBV5-8 and TRBJ2-5; 7 bases match TRBD1. The CDR3 has 15 amino acids. The germline V gene encodes CDR1 SGHTS and CDR2 YDEGEE. The J segment lost 3 bases and the V segment lost 4 bases, leaving 9 bases of the junction unmatched.

In its sample, this clone was seen once. This chain links TRBV27 with TRBJ2-2; 9 bases line up with TRBD2. Trimming at V came to 0 bases and at J to 4 bases, leaving 9 bases not matched to a gene. This CDR3 has 18 residues. CDR1 is MNHEY and CDR2 is SMNVEV in the germline V gene (reference sequence). DNA for the CDR3: TGTGCCAGCAGTTTATCCTGGGCTAGCGGGAAGATCACCGGGGAGCTGTTTTTT. This gives the protein CASSLSWASGKITGELFF.